The next 3 T cell receptor beta chains were all read from a single sample in a study of blood T cell repertoires in COVID-19. Profiling relied on immunoSEQ multiplex PCR, and the TCRdb table lists in-frame clones only, not all of them. This sample yields tens of thousands of clones, of which around 84% are seen a single time; approximately 15% belongs to the top ten. Sequencing was done on a sample of peripheral blood. All receptors derive from a man in his sixties or seventies with active COVID-19.

The rearrangement joins TRBV6-4 to TRBJ2-6, with a tentative D call TRBD2 (6 bases). CDR3 length equals 17 residues. V dropped 2 bases and J dropped 0 bases, with 11 bases sitting between them. CDR1 and CDR2 (germline): MRHNA, SNTAGT. The CDR3 loop is CASSDRPGGSGANVLTF. The CDR3 DNA is TGTGCCAGCAGTGACAGGCCCGGGGGCTCTGGGGCCAACGTCCTGACTTTC.

The genes are TRBV7-2 and TRBJ2-1; a possible D gene is TRBD2 (6 bases). Deletions cut 5 bases from V and 7 bases from J, with 18 bases between. The CDR3 sequence is 15 residues long. Germline V lookup: CDR1 SGHTA, CDR2 FQGNSA. CDR3 nucleotides: TGTGCCAGCAGCAAAGGCGGGACTGTAAAGAATGAGCAGTTCTTC. Translation: CASSKGGTVKNEQFF.

This rearrangement joins TRBV5-4 to TRBJ1-1; TRBD1 is a possible D gene (5 bases). This CDR3 has 15 residues. Per germline, CDR1 SGHNT and CDR2 YYREEE (reference sequence). V lost 4 bases and J lost 4, with 17 bases in between. CDR3: CASSGFVGLSTEAFF. CDR3 in DNA: TGTGCCAGCAGCGGCTTCGTGGGGCTCTCCACTGAAGCTTTCTTT.